The T cell receptor beta chain described here comes from a study of T cells in Graves' hyperthyroidism and ophthalmopathy (dated by TCRdb to about 2019). About the investigation overall: Peripheral blood was collected at initial diagnosis, before any treatment. To identify TCR V-J signatures that set the groups apart, the researchers used a discovery cohort of about a hundred patients, made up of 40 to 45 with Graves' ophthalmopathy and about 55 with stable Graves' hyperthyroidism. Prospective prediction of ophthalmopathy was tested in an independent validation cohort consisting of under 20 hyperthyroidism patients and more than 15 patients who later progressed to ophthalmopathy. The approximately 95 discovery patients were divided at random into training and test sets in a 7:3 ratio. The study also compared thyroid tissue and blood T-cell repertoires from five or six Graves' hyperthyroidism patients. After sampling, hyperthyroidism patients received methimazole starting at 30 mg daily, and ophthalmopathy patients received high-dose intravenous methylprednisolone. The paper describes TCR Vbeta CDR3 sequencing of roughly 130 peripheral blood samples, made up of 43 ophthalmopathy patients, around 78 hyperthyroidism patients and 17 progressor patients. The research as a whole found: In validation, the model predicted progression to ophthalmopathy a median of about 6.5 months before onset, with roughly 68% sensitivity and roughly 72% specificity. Ophthalmopathy was separated from stable hyperthyroidism by a 13 V-J signature model, with roughly 88% sensitivity and approximately 81% specificity obtained in cross-validation and 80%/75% obtained in testing. Sample size was not statistically predetermined, and investigators were not blinded to group allocation. Most expanded thyroid clonotypes (frequency above 0.001) were also detected in blood, a finding suggesting that blood repertoires may reflect thyroid immune responses.

Reading the germline V gene gives CDR1 SGHAT and CDR2 FQNNGV. The junction carries 15 bases between V and J, which are trimmed by 5 bases and 4 bases respectively. From the cysteine through the phenylalanine, the CDR3 covers 14 amino acids. The CDR3 DNA has 42 bases and is translated from base 1. This clonotype was recorded at least ten times. There is no known antigen for this receptor. Within one base of it there is no much larger clone, and no base qualities were kept. TCR beta CDR3 regions were amplified from RNA transcripts. The TCR CDR3 was subjected to a first round of RT-PCR using the HTBI primer set and the Qiagen OneStep RT-PCR kit. Libraries were constructed in a second round of multiplex PCR, after which size selection and purification were performed. Sequencing of the libraries was done on an Illumina HiSeq2000 using paired-end 100 bp reads. In the source study's methods: SOAPnuke was used to process the raw data, removing reads that contained adapters or uncalled bases, had a mean Phred below 15, or lacked an exact match to the constant primer or identifier. COPE v1.2.5 was used to merge high-quality paired reads, and clonotypes were defined as unique nucleotide sequences. MiTCR v1.1 was used to align the clonotypes against IMGT TRBV, TRBD and TRBJ reference segments. Analysis was restricted to V-J combinations with a frequency above 0.0001, which covered about 99% of repertoires. The TCS score was defined as the ratio of F50 (clonal expansion) to E x V (chaos), calculated using BLOSUM62-based TCRdist between CDR3 peptides within each V-J. Welch's t-statistics and random forest reduced fewer than 600 V-J features to about 12, which were used in a naive Bayes classifier (R e1071). Through fastp at Q25 and MiXCR, TCRdb rebuilt clones from the public reads, retaining in-frame beta chains. Every distinct CDR3 protein forms one entry, paired with its most common genes and DNA. The V and J calls were not made by the authors but by TCRdb's processing. The table for this sample lists about 130,000 distinct CDR3 sequences; approximately 24% of them were counted only once. The ten largest make up about 67% of the sample.

Hyperthyroidism patients were newly diagnosed, had a disease duration of under 2 months, and were aged 18 to 65 years. Patients with uncontrolled infections, other autoimmune diseases, pregnancy or lactation were excluded. Diagnoses were based on clinical symptoms, serum thyroxine and TRAb, thyroid ultrasound and orbital computed tomography. Blood from progressor patients was drawn when they were first diagnosed with hyperthyroidism, before any ophthalmopathy symptoms appeared. PBMCs were separated from 7.5 to 10 ml of fresh peripheral blood using Ficoll-Paque density gradient centrifugation. Progressor patients were defined as those initially diagnosed with Graves' hyperthyroidism in whom ophthalmopathy developed during follow-up. Trizol reagent was used to extract total RNA, and RNA quality was then checked on an Agilent 2100 Bioanalyzer.

The TCR comes from a woman between 45 and 65 years old with Graves' hyperthyroidism that later progressed to Graves' ophthalmopathy. The V gene is TRBV11-2 and the J gene is TRBJ2-7, with an unclear D gene assignment. The specimen sequenced was blood. The CDR3 reads as follows: CASSQPQILYEQYF. The DNA sequence is as follows: TGTGCCAGCAGCCAACCCCAGATACTATACGAGCAGTACTTC.